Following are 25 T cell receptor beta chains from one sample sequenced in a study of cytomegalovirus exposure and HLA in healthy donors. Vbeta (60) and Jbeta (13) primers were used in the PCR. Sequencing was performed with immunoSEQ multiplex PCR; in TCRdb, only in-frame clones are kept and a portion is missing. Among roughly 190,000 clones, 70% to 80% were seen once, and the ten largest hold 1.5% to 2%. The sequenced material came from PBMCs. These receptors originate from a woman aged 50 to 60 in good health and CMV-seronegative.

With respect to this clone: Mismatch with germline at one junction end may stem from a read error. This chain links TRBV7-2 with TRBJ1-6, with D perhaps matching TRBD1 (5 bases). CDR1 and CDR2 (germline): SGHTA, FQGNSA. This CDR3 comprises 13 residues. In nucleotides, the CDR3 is TGTGCCGGCAGGGTCAACTCACGTTCACCCCTCCACTTT. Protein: CAGRVNSRSPLHF. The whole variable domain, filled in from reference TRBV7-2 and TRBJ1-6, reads GAGVSQSPSNKVTEKGKDVELRCDPISGHTALYWYRQSLGQGLEFLIYFQGNSAPDKSGLPSDRFSAERTGGSVSTLTIQRTQQEDSAVYLCAGRVNSRSPLHFGNGTRLTVT.

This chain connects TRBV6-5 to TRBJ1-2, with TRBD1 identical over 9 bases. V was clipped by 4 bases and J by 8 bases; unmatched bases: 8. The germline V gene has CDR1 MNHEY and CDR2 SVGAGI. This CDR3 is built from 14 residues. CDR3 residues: CASSLVGQGRGYTF. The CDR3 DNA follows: TGTGCCAGCAGTTTGGTGGGACAGGGTCGCGGCTACACCTTC.

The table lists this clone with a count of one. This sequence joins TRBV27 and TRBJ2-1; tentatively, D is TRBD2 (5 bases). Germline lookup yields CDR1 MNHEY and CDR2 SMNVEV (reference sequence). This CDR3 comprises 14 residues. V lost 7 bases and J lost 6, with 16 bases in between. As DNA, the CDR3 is TGTGCCAGCATGAGGGCAGGTAATGCCAATGAGCAGTTCTTC. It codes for CASMRAGNANEQFF.

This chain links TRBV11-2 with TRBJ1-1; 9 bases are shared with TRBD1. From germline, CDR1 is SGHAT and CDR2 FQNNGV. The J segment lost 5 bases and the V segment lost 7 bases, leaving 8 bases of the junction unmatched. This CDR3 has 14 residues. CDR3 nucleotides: TGTGCCAGCACCACACAGGGGGCGAGGACTGAAGCTTTCTTT. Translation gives CASTTQGARTEAFF.

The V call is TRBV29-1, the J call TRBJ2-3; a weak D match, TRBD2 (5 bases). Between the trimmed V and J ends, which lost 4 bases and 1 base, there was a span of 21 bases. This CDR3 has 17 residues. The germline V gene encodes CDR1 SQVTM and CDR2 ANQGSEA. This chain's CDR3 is CSVGSRSGIIGTDTQYF. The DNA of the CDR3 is TGCAGCGTTGGTTCCCGATCGGGGATAATAGGCACAGATACGCAGTATTTT.

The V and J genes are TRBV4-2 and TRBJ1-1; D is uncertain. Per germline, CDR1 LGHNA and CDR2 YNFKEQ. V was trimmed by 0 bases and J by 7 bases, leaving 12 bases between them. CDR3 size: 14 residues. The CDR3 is CASSQERSQSEAFF. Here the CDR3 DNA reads TGTGCCAGCAGCCAAGAGAGATCACAGAGTGAAGCTTTCTTT.

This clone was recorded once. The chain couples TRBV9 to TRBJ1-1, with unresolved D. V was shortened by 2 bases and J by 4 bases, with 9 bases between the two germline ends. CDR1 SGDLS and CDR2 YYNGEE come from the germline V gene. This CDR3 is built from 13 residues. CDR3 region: CASSVTGSTEAFF. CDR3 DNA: TGTGCCAGCAGCGTGACGGGGAGCACTGAAGCTTTCTTT.

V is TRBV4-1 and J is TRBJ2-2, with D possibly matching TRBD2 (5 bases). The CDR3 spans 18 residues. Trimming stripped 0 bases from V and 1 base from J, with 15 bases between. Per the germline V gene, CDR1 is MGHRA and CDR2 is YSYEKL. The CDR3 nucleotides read TGCGCCAGCAGCCAAGATTCGGCCGGGGTAGGGAACACCGGGGAGCTGTTTTTT. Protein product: CASSQDSAGVGNTGELFF.

CDR3 DNA: TGTGCCAGCAGCGCTACCGGGACAGAGAACACTGAAGCTTTCTTT. Residues: CASSATGTENTEAFF. V and J are TRBV9 and TRBJ1-1, with 7 bases matching TRBD1. V lost 3 bases to trimming and J lost 1 base; unmatched junction nucleotides: 6. The CDR3 extends over 15 amino acids. Germline CDR1 reads SGDLS; CDR2 reads YYNGEE.

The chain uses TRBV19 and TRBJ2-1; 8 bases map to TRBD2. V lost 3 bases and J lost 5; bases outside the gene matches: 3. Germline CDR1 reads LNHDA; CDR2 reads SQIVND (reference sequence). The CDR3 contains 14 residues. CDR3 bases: TGTGCCAGTAGTATTCTGGGACTAGACAATGAGCAGTTCTTC. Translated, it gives CASSILGLDNEQFF.

The CDR3 DNA sequence: TGTGCCAGCAGCGCCAAATCGGAGACTGAAGCTTTCTTT. It encodes CASSAKSETEAFF. The V gene is TRBV5-5, the J gene TRBJ1-1; D remains ambiguous. Germline assignment: CDR1 SGHKS and CDR2 YYEKEE (reference sequence). V was pared by 4 bases and J by 5 bases, with 12 bases between. The CDR3 length is 13 residues.

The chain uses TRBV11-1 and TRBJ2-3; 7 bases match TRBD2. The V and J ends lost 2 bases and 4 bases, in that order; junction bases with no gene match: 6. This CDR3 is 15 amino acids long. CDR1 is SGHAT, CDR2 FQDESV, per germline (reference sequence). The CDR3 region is CASSLSGMGSDTQYF. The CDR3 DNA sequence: TGTGCCAGCAGCTTAAGCGGGATGGGGTCAGATACGCAGTATTTT.

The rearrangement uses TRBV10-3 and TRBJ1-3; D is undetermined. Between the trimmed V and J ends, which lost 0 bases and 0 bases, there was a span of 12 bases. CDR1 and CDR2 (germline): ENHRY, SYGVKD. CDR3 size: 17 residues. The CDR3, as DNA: TGTGCCATCAGTGAGTCGTGGGAGGTCCGCTCTGGAAACACCATATATTTT. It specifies CAISESWEVRSGNTIYF.

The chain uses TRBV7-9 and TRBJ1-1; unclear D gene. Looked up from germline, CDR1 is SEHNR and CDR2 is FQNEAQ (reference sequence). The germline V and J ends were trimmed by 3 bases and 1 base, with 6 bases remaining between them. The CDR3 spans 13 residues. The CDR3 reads CASSFSTNTEAFF. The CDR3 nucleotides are TGTGCCAGCAGCTTCTCTACGAACACTGAAGCTTTCTTT.

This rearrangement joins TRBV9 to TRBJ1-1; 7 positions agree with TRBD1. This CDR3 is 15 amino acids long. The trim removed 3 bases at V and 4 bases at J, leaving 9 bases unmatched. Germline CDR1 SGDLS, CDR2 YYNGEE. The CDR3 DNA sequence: TGTGCCAGCAGCGGGGGGTACAGGGGTAGCACTGAAGCTTTCTTT. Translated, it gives CASSGGYRGSTEAFF.

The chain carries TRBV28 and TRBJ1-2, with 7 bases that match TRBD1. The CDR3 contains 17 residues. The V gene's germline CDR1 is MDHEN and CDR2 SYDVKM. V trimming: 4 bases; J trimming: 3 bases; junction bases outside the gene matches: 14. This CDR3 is CASSSLPRTGEDYGYTF. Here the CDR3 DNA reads TGTGCCAGCAGTTCGTTACCCAGGACAGGCGAGGACTATGGCTACACCTTC.

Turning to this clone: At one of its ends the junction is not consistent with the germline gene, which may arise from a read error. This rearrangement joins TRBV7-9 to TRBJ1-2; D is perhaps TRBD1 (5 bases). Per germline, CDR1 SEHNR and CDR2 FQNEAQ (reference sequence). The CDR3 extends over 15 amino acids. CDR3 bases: TGTTCCAGCAGCTTAGACCCCGGGGGGAACTATGGCTACACCTTC. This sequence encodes CSSSLDPGGNYGYTF.

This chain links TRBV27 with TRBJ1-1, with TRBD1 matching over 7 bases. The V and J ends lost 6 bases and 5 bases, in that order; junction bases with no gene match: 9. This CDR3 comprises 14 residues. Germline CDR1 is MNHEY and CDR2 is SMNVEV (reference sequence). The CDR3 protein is CASRRQGWGTEAFF. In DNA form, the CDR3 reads TGTGCCAGCAGACGACAGGGTTGGGGGACTGAAGCTTTCTTT.

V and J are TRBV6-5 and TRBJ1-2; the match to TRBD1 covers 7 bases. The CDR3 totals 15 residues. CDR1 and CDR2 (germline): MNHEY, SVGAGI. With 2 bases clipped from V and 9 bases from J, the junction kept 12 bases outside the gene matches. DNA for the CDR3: TGTGCCAGCAGTTACCGTCCGGACAGGTGGACGAGCTACACCTTC. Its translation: CASSYRPDRWTSYTF.

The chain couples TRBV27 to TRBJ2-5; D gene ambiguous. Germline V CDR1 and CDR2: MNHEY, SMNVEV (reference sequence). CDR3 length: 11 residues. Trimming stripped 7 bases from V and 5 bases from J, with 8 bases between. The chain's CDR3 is CASKELETQYF. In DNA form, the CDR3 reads TGTGCCAGCAAGGAGCTGGAGACCCAGTACTTC.

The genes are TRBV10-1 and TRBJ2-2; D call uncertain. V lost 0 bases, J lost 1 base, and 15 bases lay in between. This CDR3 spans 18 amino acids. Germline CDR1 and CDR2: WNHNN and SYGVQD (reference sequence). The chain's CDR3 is CASSESMPSTVNTGELFF. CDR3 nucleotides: TGCGCCAGCAGTGAGTCGATGCCTTCAACAGTGAACACCGGGGAGCTGTTTTTT.

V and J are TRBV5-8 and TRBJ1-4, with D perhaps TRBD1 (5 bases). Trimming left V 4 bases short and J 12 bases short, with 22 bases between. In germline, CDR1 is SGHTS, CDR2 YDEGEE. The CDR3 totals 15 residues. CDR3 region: CASSARVEGSGELFF. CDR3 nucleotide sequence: TGTGCCAGCAGCGCCCGAGTGGAGGGGTCCGGCGAACTGTTTTTT. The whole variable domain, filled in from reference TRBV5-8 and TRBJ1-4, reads EAGVTQSPTHLIKTRGQQATLRCSPISGHTSVYWYQQALGLGLQFLLWYDEGEERNRGNFPPRFSGRQFPNYSSELNVNALELEDSALYLCASSARVEGSGELFFGSGTQLSVL.

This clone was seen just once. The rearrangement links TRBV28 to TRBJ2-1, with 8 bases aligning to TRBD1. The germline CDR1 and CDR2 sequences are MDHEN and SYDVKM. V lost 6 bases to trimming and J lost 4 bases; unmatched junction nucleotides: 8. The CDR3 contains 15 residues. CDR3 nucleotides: TGTGCCAGCAGCAGGACAGGGACCGGTTACAATGAGCAGTTCTTC. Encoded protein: CASSRTGTGYNEQFF.

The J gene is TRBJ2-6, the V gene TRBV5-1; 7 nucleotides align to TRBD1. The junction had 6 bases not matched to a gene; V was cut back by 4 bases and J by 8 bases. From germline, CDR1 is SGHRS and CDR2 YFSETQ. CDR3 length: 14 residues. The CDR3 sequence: CASSGGQNPNVLTF. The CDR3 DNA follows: TGCGCCAGCAGCGGGGGACAGAACCCCAACGTCCTGACTTTC. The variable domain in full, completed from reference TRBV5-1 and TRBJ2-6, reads KAGVTQTPRYLIKTRGQQVTLSCSPISGHRSVSWYQQTPGQGLQFLFEYFSETQRNKGNFPGRFSGRQFSNSRSEMNVSTLELGDSALYLCASSGGQNPNVLTFGAGSRLTVL.

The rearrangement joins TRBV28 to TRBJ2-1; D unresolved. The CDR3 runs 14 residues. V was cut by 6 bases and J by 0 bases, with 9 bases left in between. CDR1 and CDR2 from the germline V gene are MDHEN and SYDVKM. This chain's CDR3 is CASRAASSYNEQFF. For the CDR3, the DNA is TGTGCCAGCAGGGCGGCCAGCTCCTACAATGAGCAGTTCTTC.